This T cell receptor beta chain comes out of a study of T cells after yellow fever vaccination. Across the whole study: Some fractions had low cell numbers, and these were prepared with SMART-Seq v4 Ultra Low Input. Study results and limitations: Abundant clonotypes from the bulk population could contaminate FACS-sorted repertoires. Most clones from primary vaccination resurfaced after the booster (about 95% CD4, around 91% CD8).

The CDR3 is 15 amino acids. Trimming pared 3 bases from V and 3 bases from J, leaving 12 bases between. This clonotype has just a few counts. Antigen unknown. The TCR cDNA carried a universal primer site and UMIs from 5'RACE template switching. TCRdb reprocessed the 5' RACE reads with MiXCR, giving one entry per CDR3 protein. The sample has about 320,000 distinct CDR3 sequences, approximately 12% seen once. The V gene is TRBV12-3 or TRBV12-4, the J gene TRBJ1-3, with D unresolved. The source is a man aged 18 to 30 who received the YFV17D yellow fever vaccine. The sample was CD4+ T cells sorted from PBMCs, taken 15 days after the yellow fever booster vaccination. CDR3 in amino acids: CASSFWGKIGNTIYF. CDR3 nucleotide sequence: TGTGCCAGCAGTTTCTGGGGTAAGATTGGAAACACCATATATTTT.